This is a list of T cell receptor beta chains from one sample in a study of blood T cell repertoires in COVID-19. The assay was immunoSEQ multiplex PCR, and TCRdb's table has in-frame clones only and misses some. The sample records 120,000 or so clones, approximately 71% being singletons. Input material: peripheral blood. These receptors all come from a woman in her 70s with acute or convalescent COVID-19. CDR3s include the opening cysteine and the closing phenylalanine or tryptophan. The D gene is left open where the match is weak. The size entry is marked missing in some rows and otherwise reads once, few, many or a size class.

clone size	V gene	D gene	J gene	CDR3 protein	CDR3 DNA
once	TRBV19	TRBD1	TRBJ2-4	CASSTPWTGSIQNIQYF	TGTGCCAGTAGTACACCCTGGACAGGGTCAATCCAAAACATTCAGTACTTC
.	TRBV29-1	TRBD1	TRBJ2-3	CSVEGRDRPQDTQYF	TGCAGCGTTGAAGGCCGGGACAGGCCCCAAGATACGCAGTATTTT
.	TRBV13	TRBD1	TRBJ2-7	CASSRGGRGYEQYF	TGTGCCAGCAGCCGAGGGGGCCGGGGCTACGAGCAGTACTTC
.	TRBV7-8	TRBD1	TRBJ2-7	CASSLWSGGSYEQYF	TGTGCCAGCAGCTTATGGTCAGGGGGCTCCTACGAGCAGTACTTC
.	TRBV28	.	TRBJ2-1	CASRRGSSYNEQFF	TGTGCCAGCAGACGGGGAAGCTCCTACAATGAGCAGTTCTTC
.	TRBV29-1	TRBD2	TRBJ2-7	CSTKGQREVPYEQYF	TGCAGCACGAAGGGGCAGCGGGAGGTACCCTACGAGCAGTACTTC
few	TRBV27	.	TRBJ1-6	CASSFNSPPGSSYNSPLHF	TGTGCCAGCAGTTTTAATTCCCCCCCCGGGAGCTCCTATAATTCACCCCTCCACTTT
.	TRBV4-3	.	TRBJ1-2	CASSQDRQGALDYGYTF	TGCGCCAGCAGCCAAGATCGACAAGGGGCCCTGGACTATGGCTACACCTTC
.	TRBV5-1	TRBD2	TRBJ2-7	CARSWGGMGSYEQYF	TGCGCCCGCAGCTGGGGGGGGATGGGATCCTACGAGCAGTACTTC
.	TRBV18	.	TRBJ1-1	CASSPLAGSVTEAFF	TGTGCCAGCTCACCACTGGCAGGGTCGGTCACTGAAGCTTTCTTT
.	TRBV9	.	TRBJ1-1	CASSPSQDGWWGRAEAFF	TGTGCCAGCAGCCCCTCCCAAGACGGCTGGTGGGGCCGCGCTGAAGCTTTCTTT
once	TRBV13	TRBD1	TRBJ1-1	CASSLDRGQQEAFF	TGTGCCAGCAGCTTAGACAGGGGACAACAAGAAGCTTTCTTT
.	TRBV3-1/TRBV3-2	.	TRBJ1-2	CASSQDAGGGYGYTF	TGTGCCAGCAGCCAAGATGCCGGGGGAGGCTATGGCTACACCTTC
.	TRBV30	TRBD1	TRBJ2-7	CAWRDSGQRKEQYF	TGTGCCTGGCGAGACTCGGGACAGCGGAAAGAGCAGTACTTC
.	TRBV19	TRBD1	TRBJ2-7	CASSRGPGQGLFEQYF	TGTGCCAGTAGTAGAGGTCCGGGACAGGGATTATTCGAGCAGTACTTC
once	TRBV9	.	TRBJ1-3	CASSGGGYPISGNTIYF	TGTGCCAGCAGCGGCGGTGGGTACCCCATCTCTGGAAACACCATATATTTT
.	TRBV5-1	.	TRBJ2-5	CASSLTASQETQYF	TGCGCCAGCAGCTTGACAGCTTCCCAAGAGACCCAGTACTTC
.	TRBV5-6	.	TRBJ2-3	CASSTGPRDTQYF	TGTGCCAGCAGCACAGGGCCGCGAGATACGCAGTATTTT
.	TRBV7-9	.	TRBJ2-3	CASSLASGDTQYF	TGTGCCAGCAGCTTAGCTTCGGGAGATACGCAGTATTTT
few	TRBV14	.	TRBJ1-3	CASSQATGWWGNTIYF	TGTGCCAGCAGCCAAGCGACAGGCTGGTGGGGAAACACCATATATTTT
few	TRBV28	.	TRBJ1-5	CASSTIGEGANQPQHF	TGTGCCAGCAGCACAATCGGGGAAGGAGCTAATCAGCCCCAGCATTTT
.	TRBV6-1	.	TRBJ2-5	CASSEGTYLGTQYF	TGTGCCAGCAGTGAAGGGACTTACCTAGGGACCCAGTACTTC
.	TRBV4-3	.	TRBJ1-2	CASSQQAAYGYTF	TGCGCCAGCAGCCAACAGGCAGCCTATGGCTACACCTTC
many	TRBV4-2	TRBD1	TRBJ2-7	CASSQDETGYFEQYF	TGTGCCAGCAGCCAAGATGAGACAGGGTACTTCGAGCAGTACTTC
.	TRBV5-5	TRBD1	TRBJ2-1	CASSLGVLGGRSYNEQFF	TGTGCCAGCAGCTTGGGGGTCTTAGGGGGCCGCTCCTACAATGAGCAGTTCTTC
.	TRBV9	.	TRBJ2-3	CASSVADTQYF	TGTGCCAGCAGCGTAGCTGATACGCAGTATTTT
.	TRBV15	TRBD1	TRBJ1-1	CATSRDRQGAFTEAFF	TGTGCCACCAGCAGAGATCGGCAGGGGGCTTTTACTGAAGCTTTCTTT
few	TRBV3-1/TRBV3-2	.	TRBJ1-2	CASSPTRAGYGYTF	TGTGCCAGCAGCCCTACTAGGGCCGGATATGGCTACACCTTC
many	TRBV20-1	.	TRBJ2-7	CSASSSYEQYF	TGCAGTGCTAGTTCATCCTACGAGCAGTACTTC
.	TRBV5-6	.	TRBJ1-5	CASSLKGRGIGNQPQHF	TGTGCCAGCAGCTTGAAGGGGAGGGGCATCGGCAATCAGCCCCAGCATTTT